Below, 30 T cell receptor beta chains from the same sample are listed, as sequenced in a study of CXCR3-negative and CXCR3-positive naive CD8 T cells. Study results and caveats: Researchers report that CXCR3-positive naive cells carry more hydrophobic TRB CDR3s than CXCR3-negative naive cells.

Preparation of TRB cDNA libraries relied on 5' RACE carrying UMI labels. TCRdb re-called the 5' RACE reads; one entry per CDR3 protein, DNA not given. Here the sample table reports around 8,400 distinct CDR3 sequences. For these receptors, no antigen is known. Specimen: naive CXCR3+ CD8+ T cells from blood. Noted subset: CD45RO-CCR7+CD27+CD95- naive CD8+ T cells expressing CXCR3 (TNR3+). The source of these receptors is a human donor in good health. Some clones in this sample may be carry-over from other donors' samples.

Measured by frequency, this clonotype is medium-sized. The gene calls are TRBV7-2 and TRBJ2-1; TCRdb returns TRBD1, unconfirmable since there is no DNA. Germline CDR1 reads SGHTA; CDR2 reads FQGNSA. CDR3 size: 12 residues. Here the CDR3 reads CASSLQGNEQFF.

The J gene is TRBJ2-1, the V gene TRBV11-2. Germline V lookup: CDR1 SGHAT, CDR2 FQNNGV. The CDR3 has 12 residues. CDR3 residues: CASSLDGAEQFF.

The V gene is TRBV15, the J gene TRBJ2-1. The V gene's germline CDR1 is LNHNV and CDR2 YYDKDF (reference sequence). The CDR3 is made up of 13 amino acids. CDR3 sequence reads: CASGGTSYNEQFF.

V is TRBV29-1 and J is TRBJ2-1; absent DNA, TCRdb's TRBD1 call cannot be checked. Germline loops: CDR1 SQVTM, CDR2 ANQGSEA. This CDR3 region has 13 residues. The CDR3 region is CRVTGTGEYEQFF.

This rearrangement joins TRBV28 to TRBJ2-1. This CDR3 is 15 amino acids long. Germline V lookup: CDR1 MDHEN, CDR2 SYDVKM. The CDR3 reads CASSTVVERDNEQFF.

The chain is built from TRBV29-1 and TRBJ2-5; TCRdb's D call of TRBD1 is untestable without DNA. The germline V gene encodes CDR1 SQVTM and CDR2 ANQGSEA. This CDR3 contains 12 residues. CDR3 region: CSVVDRQETQYF.

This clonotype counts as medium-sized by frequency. CDR3 region: CASSSRTGGYPEAFF. The V and J genes are TRBV7-9 and TRBJ1-1; as DNA is missing, the TRBD1 call by TCRdb cannot be tested. Germline values: CDR1 SEHNR, CDR2 FQNEAQ (reference sequence). CDR3 length: 15 amino acids.

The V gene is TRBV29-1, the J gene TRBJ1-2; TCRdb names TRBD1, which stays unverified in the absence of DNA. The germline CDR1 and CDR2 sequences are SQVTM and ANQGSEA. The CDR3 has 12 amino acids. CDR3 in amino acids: CSVVTGGYGYTF.

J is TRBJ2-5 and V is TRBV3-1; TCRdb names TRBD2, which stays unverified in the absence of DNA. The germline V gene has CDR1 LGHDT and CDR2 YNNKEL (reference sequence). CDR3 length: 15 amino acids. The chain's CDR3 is CASTQAGGPQETQYF.

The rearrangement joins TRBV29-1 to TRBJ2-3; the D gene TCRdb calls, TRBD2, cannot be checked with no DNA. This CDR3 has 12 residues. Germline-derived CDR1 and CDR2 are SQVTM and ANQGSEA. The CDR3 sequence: CSVVAGADTQYF.

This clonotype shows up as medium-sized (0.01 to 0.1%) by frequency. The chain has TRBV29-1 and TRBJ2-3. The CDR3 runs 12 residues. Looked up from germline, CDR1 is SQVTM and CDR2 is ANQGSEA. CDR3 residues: CSVEFSTDTQYF.

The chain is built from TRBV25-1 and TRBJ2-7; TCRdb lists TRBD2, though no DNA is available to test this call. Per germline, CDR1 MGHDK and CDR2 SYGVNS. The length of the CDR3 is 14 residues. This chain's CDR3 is CASSPRSGVNEQYF.

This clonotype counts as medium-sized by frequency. The CDR3 reads CSVEPSGVYNEQFF. J is TRBJ2-1 and V is TRBV29-1; TCRdb's D call, TRBD2, is unchecked because there is no DNA. The CDR3 consists of 14 residues. Germline V CDR1 and CDR2: SQVTM, ANQGSEA.

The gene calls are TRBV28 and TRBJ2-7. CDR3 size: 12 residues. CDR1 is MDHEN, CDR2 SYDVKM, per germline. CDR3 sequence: CASSFSDWGQYF.

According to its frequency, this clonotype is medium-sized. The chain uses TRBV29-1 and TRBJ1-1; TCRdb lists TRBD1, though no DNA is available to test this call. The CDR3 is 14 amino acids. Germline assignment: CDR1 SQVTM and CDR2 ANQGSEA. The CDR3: CSVEAPGDYTEAFF.

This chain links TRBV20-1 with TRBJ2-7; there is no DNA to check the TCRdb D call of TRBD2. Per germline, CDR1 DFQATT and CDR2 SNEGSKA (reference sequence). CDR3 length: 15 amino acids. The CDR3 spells CSAGGELISSYEQYF.

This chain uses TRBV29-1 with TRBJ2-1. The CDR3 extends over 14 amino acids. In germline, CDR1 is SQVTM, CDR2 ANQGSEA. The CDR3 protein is CSVEDRPNYNEQFF.

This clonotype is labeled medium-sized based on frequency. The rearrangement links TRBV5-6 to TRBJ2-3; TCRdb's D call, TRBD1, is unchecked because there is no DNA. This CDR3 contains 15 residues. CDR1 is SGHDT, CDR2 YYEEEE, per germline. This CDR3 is CASSEVGGATDTQYF.

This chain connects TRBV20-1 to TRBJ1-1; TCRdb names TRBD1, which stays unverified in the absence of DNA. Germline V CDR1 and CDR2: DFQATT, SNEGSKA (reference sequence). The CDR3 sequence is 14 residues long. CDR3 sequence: CSARTGQGALEAFF.

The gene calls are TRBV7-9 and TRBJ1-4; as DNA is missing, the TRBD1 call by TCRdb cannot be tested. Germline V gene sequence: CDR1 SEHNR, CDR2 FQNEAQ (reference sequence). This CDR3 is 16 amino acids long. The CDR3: CASSFPGQGNNEKLFF.

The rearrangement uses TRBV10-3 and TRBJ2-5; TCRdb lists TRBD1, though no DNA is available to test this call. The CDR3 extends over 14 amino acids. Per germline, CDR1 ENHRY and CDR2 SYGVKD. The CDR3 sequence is CAISETTGEETQYF.

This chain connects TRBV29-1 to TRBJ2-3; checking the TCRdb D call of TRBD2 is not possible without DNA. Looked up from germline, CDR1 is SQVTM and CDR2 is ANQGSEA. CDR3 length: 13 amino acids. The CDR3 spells CSVEVDYQLPQYF.

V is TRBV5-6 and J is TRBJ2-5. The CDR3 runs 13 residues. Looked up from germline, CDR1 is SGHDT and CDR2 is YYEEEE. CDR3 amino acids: CASSLPASETQYF.

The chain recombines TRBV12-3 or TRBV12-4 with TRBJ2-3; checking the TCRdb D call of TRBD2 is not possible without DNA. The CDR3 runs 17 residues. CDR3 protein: CASSLDSASGITDTQYF.

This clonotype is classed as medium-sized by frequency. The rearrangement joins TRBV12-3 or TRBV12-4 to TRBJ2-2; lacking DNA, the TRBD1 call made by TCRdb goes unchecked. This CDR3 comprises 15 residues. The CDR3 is CASSLLGAPTGELFF.

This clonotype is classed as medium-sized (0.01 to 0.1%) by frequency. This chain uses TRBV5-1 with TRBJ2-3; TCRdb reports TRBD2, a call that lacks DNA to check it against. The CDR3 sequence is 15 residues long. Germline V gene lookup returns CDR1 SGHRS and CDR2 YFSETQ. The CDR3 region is CASSWSGRSTDTQYF.

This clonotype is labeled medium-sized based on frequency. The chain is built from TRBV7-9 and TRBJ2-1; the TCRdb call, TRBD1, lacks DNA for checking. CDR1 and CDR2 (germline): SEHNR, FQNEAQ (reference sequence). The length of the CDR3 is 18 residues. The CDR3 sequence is CASSSSPGRPSSYNEQFF.

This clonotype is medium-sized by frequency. CDR3 loop: CASSLIGQGPRNYGYTF. The chain carries TRBV7-9 and TRBJ1-2; there is no DNA to check the TCRdb D call of TRBD1. The CDR3 has 17 amino acids. CDR1 is SEHNR and CDR2 is FQNEAQ in the germline V gene (reference sequence).

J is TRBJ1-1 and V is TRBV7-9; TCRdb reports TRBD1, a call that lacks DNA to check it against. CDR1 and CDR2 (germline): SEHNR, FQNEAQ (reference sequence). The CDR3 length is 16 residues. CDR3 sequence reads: CASSTTRDRVETEAFF.

The chain's CDR3 is CASSLDPNPYNEQFF. The rearrangement uses TRBV28 and TRBJ2-1. Germline V gene data show CDR1 as MDHEN and CDR2 as SYDVKM. The CDR3 length is 15 residues.